This T cell receptor beta chain was sequenced during a study of beta chain features in type 1 diabetes. Study-wide background: In all, around 110,000,000 sorted cells from all samples were analyzed.

Overall study findings and caveats: A possible short-template PCR bias applies equally to patients and controls.

The CDR3 consists of 14 residues. Germline CDR1 is KGHSH and CDR2 is LQKENI. The V and J ends lost 2 bases and 1 base respectively, with 9 bases between them. Of note for this clone: The antigen is undetermined.

The entirety of the isolated RNA underwent reverse transcription, so expressed TCRB transcripts were sequenced. The table came from immunoSEQ multiplex PCR; TCRdb's copy has only in-frame clones and leaves some out. The table lists 160,000 or so clones, roughly 9% of them singletons. Sequencing was carried out using central memory CD4+ T cells from blood. The receptor's source is a woman between 18 and 30 years old in good health. The J gene is TRBJ2-7, the V gene TRBV18, with a weak D call TRBD2 (6 bases). The CDR3 nucleotides read TGTGCCAGCTCACCAGTAGCGGAGTCCTACGAGCAGTACTTC. Amino acids: CASSPVAESYEQYF.